This T cell receptor beta chain derives from a study of cytomegalovirus exposure and HLA in healthy donors. Study-level points and caveats: Follow-up analysis later connected one missense variant in DCLRE1C with trimming of TCR beta V- and J-genes. For most TCR beta V segments, an earlier analysis put the productive rate at about 90% or about 30% of the time.

Amplification used 60 Vbeta primers and 13 Jbeta primers. Clones were sequenced by immunoSEQ multiplex PCR, and TCRdb holds only the in-frame ones, with some missing. The table has fewer than 75,000 clones, approximately 80% seen once. Worth noting for this clone: Its target is unknown.

V lost 4 bases, J lost 8 bases, and 12 bases stayed unmatched. The CDR3 loop spans 15 amino acids. The V gene's germline CDR1 is SGDLS and CDR2 YYNGEE. The specimen sequenced was PBMCs. The TCR sequence derives from a woman younger than 45 in good health and CMV-seronegative. This chain joins TRBV9 and TRBJ2-1, with 7 bases lining up with TRBD1. As DNA, the CDR3 is TGTGCCAGCAGCCCATCCGGGACAGTTTCCCATGAGCAGTTCTTC. It codes for CASSPSGTVSHEQFF.